The 10 T cell receptor beta chains listed next were all sequenced from one sample in a study of T cells in Graves' hyperthyroidism and ophthalmopathy. TCR beta CDR3 region amplification was performed from RNA transcripts. First-round RT-PCR of the TCR CDR3 relied on the HTBI primer set. One entry per CDR3 protein results from TCRdb running MiXCR on the multiplex PCR reads. The sample has approximately 630,000 distinct CDR3 sequences; roughly 16% are singletons. Material: blood. The receptors were gathered from a young woman with Graves' hyperthyroidism.

The genes are TRBV9 and TRBJ2-7; tentative D call: TRBD1 (6 bases). Germline lookup yields CDR1 SGDLS and CDR2 YYNGEE. The CDR3 is 15 residues long. The ends were cut back, 4 bases at V and 2 bases at J, with 16 bases in the middle. The CDR3 DNA is TGTGCCAGCAGCTCAGGGGTACGCGTGACCTACGAGCAGTACTTC. It yields the protein CASSSGVRVTYEQYF.

At least ten counts were recorded for this clonotype. The DNA for the CDR3 is TGTGCCAGCAGGGGGGGGAGGCAGAAATATAGCAATCAGCCCCAGCATTTT. It yields the protein CASRGGRQKYSNQPQHF. The chain links TRBV2 to TRBJ1-5; weak D call: TRBD1 (5 bases). V was pared by 6 bases and J by 0 bases, with 18 bases between. CDR1 is SNHLY and CDR2 is FYNNEI in the germline V gene. The CDR3 is 17 amino acids.

The chain is built from TRBV6-1 and TRBJ2-7; no firm D call. Trimming stripped 6 bases from V and 7 bases from J, with 10 bases between. Germline-derived CDR1 and CDR2 are MNHNS and SASEGT. The CDR3 loop spans 11 amino acids. The CDR3 DNA reads TGTGCCAGCAGATTGAACGGGGAGCAGTACTTC. Its translation is CASRLNGEQYF.

V is TRBV19 and J is TRBJ2-7, with a possible D match to TRBD2 (6 bases). Germline V gene lookup returns CDR1 LNHDA and CDR2 SQIVND (reference sequence). The V end was cut by 8 bases, the J end by 2 bases, with 16 bases between. The CDR3 extends over 14 amino acids. The CDR3 is CASYSSRGTYEQYF. CDR3 DNA: TGTGCCAGTTATTCTTCTCGGGGGACCTACGAGCAGTACTTC.

This clonotype was counted ten times or more. The chain employs TRBV29-1 and TRBJ2-5, with D possibly being TRBD1 or TRBD2 (7 bases each). V was cut by 4 bases and J by 3 bases, with 12 bases left in between. Germline CDR1 and CDR2: SQVTM and ANQGSEA. The CDR3 consists of 13 residues. CDR3 DNA sequence: TGCAGCGTTGTCAGGGGGGGGGAAGAGACCCAGTACTTC. Its translation is CSVVRGGEETQYF.

This clonotype was counted a few times. J is TRBJ2-7 and V is TRBV20-1; D is uncertain. Germline values: CDR1 DFQATT, CDR2 SNEGSKA (reference sequence). The CDR3 totals 14 residues. Trimming cost V 5 bases and J 2 bases, with 16 bases left between them. CDR3 residues: CSASSLRRAYEQYF. The DNA of the CDR3 is TGCAGTGCTTCATCGCTCCGGCGTGCCTACGAGCAGTACTTC.

This chain links TRBV20-1 with TRBJ2-7; the D gene is possibly TRBD1 (6 bases). Trimming cost V 4 bases and J 5 bases, with 12 bases left between them. This CDR3 region has 12 residues. Germline CDR1 reads DFQATT; CDR2 reads SNEGSKA (reference sequence). CDR3: CSAKDSIHEQYF. CDR3 DNA sequence: TGCAGTGCTAAGGACAGTATCCACGAGCAGTACTTC.

The genes are TRBV7-2 and TRBJ2-7; the match to TRBD1 covers 11 bases. The CDR3 is made up of 15 amino acids. CDR1 and CDR2 (germline): SGHTA, FQGNSA. V dropped 1 base and J dropped 6; count of bases not matched to a gene: 5. The CDR3: CASSLGTGTGGEQYF. The CDR3 region has the DNA TGTGCCAGCAGCTTAGGTACCGGGACAGGGGGCGAGCAGTACTTC.

This clonotype was seen a handful of times. The rearrangement joins TRBV6-1 to TRBJ1-6; a weak D match, TRBD1 (6 bases). The CDR3 sequence is 15 residues long. Between the trimmed V and J ends, which lost 5 bases and 7 bases, there was a span of 15 bases. CDR1 MNHNS and CDR2 SASEGT come from the germline V gene. This CDR3 reads CASSLAGVRNSPLHF. The CDR3 nucleotides read TGTGCCAGCAGTTTGGCAGGGGTTCGGAATTCACCCCTCCACTTT.

This clonotype was seen a handful of times. V gene TRBV25-1 combines with J gene TRBJ2-5; 9 bases align to TRBD1. The CDR3 is 15 amino acids. Germline CDR1 reads MGHDK; CDR2 reads SYGVNS. Trimming removed 4 bases from V and 2 bases from J; junction bases left unmatched: 5. In DNA, the CDR3 is TGTGCCAGCAGTGCCCCCGGGACAGGGCAAGAGACCCAGTACTTC. Its translation is CASSAPGTGQETQYF.